A selection of T cell receptor beta chains follows, all from one sample in a study of monozygotic twins with cystic fibrosis. Sequencing was performed with immunoSEQ multiplex PCR; in TCRdb, only in-frame clones are kept and a portion is missing. The table has about 36,000 clones, over 70% seen once; the top ten hold 1.5% to 2%. Sample: blood. The receptors derive from a girl aged 2 to 9 with cystic fibrosis. CDR3s leave out the opening cysteine and the closing phenylalanine or tryptophan. Not all rows give a size; the values are once, few, many and, for expanded clones, a class.

clone_size | j_call | v_call | cdr3_aa
- | TRBJ1-2 | TRBV5-4 | ASSYGTGSTDGYT
- | TRBJ1-2 | TRBV5-1 | ASNRDSRDYGYT
few | TRBJ2-2 | TRBV6-1 | ASGYRVPGELF
- | TRBJ1-2 | TRBV27 | ASSLSSNYGYT
- | TRBJ1-2 | TRBV19 | ASRNRGQSYGYT
- | TRBJ1-4 | TRBV18 | ASSPGQVNEKLF
few | TRBJ2-7 | TRBV10-3 | AIRLGLSEEQY
- | TRBJ1-2 | TRBV7-6 | ASSRRTGVNYGYT
- | TRBJ2-7 | TRBV7-2 | ASRDTGTDPYEQY
- | TRBJ1-3 | TRBV4-2 | ASSQESWGSGNTIY
- | TRBJ2-7 | TRBV10-1 | ASTPSAGRGEQY
- | TRBJ2-5 | TRBV2 | ASSAGGARETQY
- | TRBJ1-4 | TRBV9 | ASSEGRNEKLF
- | TRBJ2-4 | TRBV6-5 | ASSTSTEGIQY
- | TRBJ1-2 | TRBV7-2 | ASSLVGFYGYT
- | TRBJ1-4 | TRBV6-5 | ASSYWGSKGEKLF
- | TRBJ2-7 | TRBV6-1 | EERLGTYEQY
- | TRBJ2-5 | TRBV5-1 | ASSAADFIAGGIETQY
- | TRBJ2-7 | TRBV4-1 | ASSEGMNSYEQY
- | TRBJ2-4 | TRBV5-6 | ASSLNSLAKNIQY
few | TRBJ1-1 | TRBV5-1 | ASRTGEAF
- | TRBJ2-2 | TRBV9 | ASSGPLAGNTGELF
- | TRBJ1-1 | TRBV2 | ATASEGAGTEAF
- | TRBJ2-3 | TRBV30 | AWSKKTVTSTDTQY
- | TRBJ2-7 | TRBV6-5 | ASRLAVNYEQY